This note documents a single T cell receptor beta chain sequence. Its antigen is as yet unknown. The donors (healthy individuals) were bone marrow donors. The entry originates in a study of cytomegalovirus exposure and HLA in healthy donors. Study-level points and caveats: What a later analysis showed was that several of the most significant clusters appeared linked to common viral pathogens. Rarity held for most TCR sequences, but there were some public TCRs that occurred in many donors. TCR beta sequences numbering around 15,000 were associated with HLA alleles at 0.05 false discovery rate in a later analysis.

60 Vbeta and 13 Jbeta primers were used in PCR. The method was immunoSEQ multiplex PCR; TCRdb's version includes in-frame clones alone and lacks a portion of them. This table lists 40,000 to 65,000 clones. With V trimmed by 3 bases and J by 7 bases, 12 bases remained unmatched. Looked up from germline, CDR1 is MRHNA and CDR2 is SNTAGT. CDR3 length equals 16 residues. The genes are TRBV6-4 and TRBJ2-1; 7 bases fit TRBD1. The sequence was collected from a man aged 40-55 years in good health and CMV-seropositive. The sequenced material came from PBMCs. The CDR3 region is CASSETGTEAANEQFF. In DNA form, the CDR3 reads TGTGCCAGCAGTGAGACGGGGACAGAGGCCGCAAATGAGCAGTTCTTC.